The 18 T cell receptor beta chains reported below all come from one sample, sequenced in a study of blood T cells in healthy people across ages. Sample-barcoded 5' priming and a J-beta primer mix drove a second PCR of roughly 7 to 11 cycles. TCRdb used MiXCR to reprocess the 5' RACE reads, holding one entry per CDR3 protein. The table lists around 1,600,000 distinct CDR3 sequences, 42% of them singletons. Material: blood. All receptors come from a woman aged 18-29 years in good health.

This clonotype was seen a few times. The chain couples TRBV6-6 to TRBJ1-4, with no clear D. Per the germline V gene, CDR1 is MNHNY and CDR2 is SVGAGI (reference sequence). The CDR3 consists of 17 residues. Trimming stripped 2 bases from V and 4 bases from J, with 17 bases between. The chain's CDR3 is CASSYPGSPEDNEKLFF. The CDR3 DNA sequence: TGTGCCAGCAGTTACCCAGGAAGCCCTGAAGATAATGAAAAACTGTTTTTT.

V and J are TRBV7-9 and TRBJ2-3; no reliable D call. CDR3 length: 13 residues. Trimming took 6 bases from V and 7 from J, leaving 14 bases between them. Germline CDR1 SEHNR, CDR2 FQNEAQ (reference sequence). This chain's CDR3 is CASRASGIYTQYF. The CDR3 coding sequence is TGTGCCAGCAGGGCAAGTGGTATATATACGCAGTATTTT.

The V gene is TRBV6-1, the J gene TRBJ1-5; a possible D gene is TRBD1 (5 bases). The CDR3 extends over 19 amino acids. V lost 4 bases, J lost 2 bases, and 24 bases lay in between. The germline gives CDR1 MNHNS, CDR2 SASEGT. The CDR3 spells CASSGGGGSFRGRNQPQHF. The CDR3 DNA sequence: TGTGCCAGCAGTGGGGGGGGTGGGAGTTTTCGTGGGCGCAATCAGCCCCAGCATTTT.

The CDR3 loop reads CASTRDRQETQYF. In nucleotides, the CDR3 is TGTGCCAGCACCAGGGACAGGCAAGAGACCCAGTACTTC. V usage is TRBV6-5 and J usage is TRBJ2-5; TRBD1 matches 8 bases. With 7 bases clipped from V and 2 bases from J, the junction kept 3 bases outside the gene matches. Germline V gene sequence: CDR1 MNHEY, CDR2 SVGAGI. The CDR3 runs to 13 residues.

The chain couples TRBV7-2 to TRBJ2-5; D possibly matches TRBD1 or TRBD2 (5 bases each). Germline CDR1 is SGHTA and CDR2 is FQGNSA. The ends were cut back, 8 bases at V and 11 bases at J, with 21 bases in the middle. The CDR3 is 13 residues long. Written as DNA, the CDR3 is TGTGCCAGCGCAGGGACCGTCGGCAATGAGCAGTACTTC. Protein sequence: CASAGTVGNEQYF.

This clonotype has only a few counts. The genes are TRBV18 and TRBJ2-4; 7 nucleotides agree with TRBD1. Trimming removed 6 bases from V and 5 bases from J; junction bases left unmatched: 7. Per germline, CDR1 KGHSH and CDR2 LQKENI. The CDR3 covers 14 residues. The CDR3 reads CASSFDRAQNIQYF. As DNA, the CDR3 is TGTGCCAGCTCTTTCGACAGGGCCCAAAACATTCAGTACTTC.

For the CDR3, the DNA is TGCGCCAGCAGCGCGGATTCAGGGGCTGGTGAAGCTTTCTTT. Amino acid sequence: CASSADSGAGEAFF. This chain links TRBV5-1 with TRBJ1-1, with D possibly being TRBD1 (6 bases). V lost 4 bases and J lost 7, with 17 bases in between. Germline loops: CDR1 SGHRS, CDR2 YFSETQ. This CDR3 is 14 amino acids long.

This clonotype was counted at least ten times. The chain couples TRBV15 to TRBJ2-3, with D unresolved. V was clipped by 3 bases and J by 6 bases, with 7 bases between them. Germline V gene sequence: CDR1 LNHNV, CDR2 YYDKDF (reference sequence). This CDR3 spans 12 amino acids. The CDR3 spells CATSSPRDTQYF. CDR3 DNA sequence: TGTGCCACCAGCAGTCCACGGGATACGCAGTATTTT.

This chain joins TRBV7-2 and TRBJ2-5, with D perhaps matching TRBD1 (5 bases). The CDR3 contains 14 residues. V was cut by 1 base and J by 5 bases, with 11 bases left in between. From germline, CDR1 is SGHTA and CDR2 FQGNSA. This CDR3 reads CASSLVPGLETQYF. The DNA for the CDR3 is TGTGCCAGCAGCTTAGTCCCAGGGCTGGAGACCCAGTACTTC.

This clonotype was seen repeatedly, ten times or more. An end of the junction differs from the germline gene, which may be a read error. This rearrangement joins TRBV12-3 or TRBV12-4 to TRBJ2-1, with unresolved D. The CDR3 is made up of 14 amino acids. The CDR3, as DNA: TGTGCCAGCAGTTTCAGGCGACCCCACAAGGAGCAGTTCTTC. It yields the protein CASSFRRPHKEQFF.

The chain carries TRBV20-1 and TRBJ2-7; 7 bases agree with TRBD2. V shed 3 bases, J shed 6 bases, and the junction held 5 bases outside the gene matches. CDR3 length: 12 residues. The germline V gene encodes CDR1 DFQATT and CDR2 SNEGSKA (reference sequence). The CDR3 is CSASPLATEQYF. The CDR3 coding sequence is TGCAGTGCTAGTCCACTAGCGACCGAGCAGTACTTC.

This clonotype was picked up a small number of times. V is TRBV27 and J is TRBJ2-7; D not certain. The CDR3 is made up of 13 amino acids. The V and J ends lost 4 bases and 0 bases respectively, with 7 bases between them. The germline V gene encodes CDR1 MNHEY and CDR2 SMNVEV (reference sequence). CDR3 bases: TGTGCCAGCAGTTACAGCTACTCCTACGAGCAGTACTTC. This encodes CASSYSYSYEQYF.

The chain combines TRBV5-1 with TRBJ1-4; the D is unclear. The germline CDR1 and CDR2 sequences are SGHRS and YFSETQ. This CDR3 comprises 15 residues. V lost 5 bases and J lost 0, with 11 bases in between. CDR3 protein: CASRMDPATNEKLFF. CDR3 bases: TGCGCCAGCAGAATGGACCCGGCAACTAATGAAAAACTGTTTTTT.

Comment on this clonotype: The junction does not match germline at one end; this may be a read error. The V call is TRBV12-3 or TRBV12-4, the J call TRBJ1-2, with D tentatively TRBD1 (5 bases). The CDR3 loop spans 15 amino acids. The CDR3: CASSQPGLPNYDYTF. The CDR3 DNA reads as TGTGCCAGCAGCCAACCGGGACTCCCTAACTATGACTACACCTTC.

The chain combines TRBV11-2 with TRBJ2-1, with D possibly matching TRBD2 (5 bases). Germline values: CDR1 SGHAT, CDR2 FQNNGV. With 4 bases removed from V and 6 bases from J, the gap between germline ends came to 16 bases. The CDR3 is made up of 15 amino acids. CDR3 DNA sequence: TGTGCCAGCAGCTCCGCCCCCAGAGGAGGCAATGAGCAGTTCTTC. It specifies CASSSAPRGGNEQFF. Looking up the rest from reference TRBV11-2 and TRBJ2-1 gives the full variable domain: EAGVAQSPRYKIIEKRQSVAFWCNPISGHATLYWYQQILGQGPKLLIQFQNNGVVDDSQLPKDRFSAERLKGVDSTLKIQPAKLEDSAVYLCASSSAPRGGNEQFFGPGTRLTVL.

The genes are TRBV25-1 and TRBJ1-6; D is undetermined. The CDR3 runs to 14 residues. In germline, CDR1 is MGHDK, CDR2 SYGVNS. Between the trimmed V and J ends, which lost 8 bases and 5 bases, there was a span of 13 bases. In DNA, the CDR3 is TGTGCCAGCGGGTCATTGAGTCATAATTCACCCCTCCACTTT. Encoded protein: CASGSLSHNSPLHF.

The chain is built from TRBV11-3 and TRBJ2-7; 10 bases align to TRBD1. This CDR3 has 16 amino acids. In germline, CDR1 is SGHNT, CDR2 YENEEA. V trimming: 5 bases; J trimming: 0 bases; junction bases outside the gene matches: 7. The CDR3 coding sequence is TGTGCCAGCAGCAAAGGGACAGGGGCCAACTCCTACGAGCAGTACTTC. It yields the protein CASSKGTGANSYEQYF.

This clonotype was observed at least ten times. The chain employs TRBV29-1 and TRBJ2-5; a possible D gene is TRBD2 (5 bases). Germline CDR1 SQVTM, CDR2 ANQGSEA. The ends were cut back, 8 bases at V and 1 base at J, with 11 bases in the middle. CDR3 length: 12 amino acids. The CDR3 loop is CSLVRGQETQYF. The CDR3 bases are TGCAGCCTTGTCCGGGGCCAAGAGACCCAGTACTTC.